This T cell receptor beta chain was observed in a study of cytomegalovirus exposure and HLA in healthy donors. The overall study: Samples from HLA-typed donors yielded about 85 million unique TCRs in an early data release.

The primer mix had 60 Vbeta and 13 Jbeta primers. Clones were sequenced by immunoSEQ multiplex PCR, and TCRdb holds only the in-frame ones, with some missing. The sample shows about 100,000 clones, approximately 79% of them seen only once. Study results and limitations: An Asian-associated ancestry cluster reportedly showed fewer N-insertions than the roughly 670-donor mean in a later analysis.

In its sample, this clone was seen a few times. Its antigen is unknown. Germline V gives CDR1 KGHSH, CDR2 LQKENI. V lost 3 bases and J lost 5; bases outside the gene matches: 8. The CDR3 spans 15 residues. The receptor was isolated from a man between 60 and 70 years old in good health and CMV-seropositive. The specimen was PBMCs. J is TRBJ2-3 and V is TRBV18; 7 bases are shared with TRBD2. CDR3 amino acids: CASSPPAGGRDTQYF. The DNA for the CDR3 is TGTGCCAGCTCACCCCCAGCCGGGGGGAGAGATACGCAGTATTTT.